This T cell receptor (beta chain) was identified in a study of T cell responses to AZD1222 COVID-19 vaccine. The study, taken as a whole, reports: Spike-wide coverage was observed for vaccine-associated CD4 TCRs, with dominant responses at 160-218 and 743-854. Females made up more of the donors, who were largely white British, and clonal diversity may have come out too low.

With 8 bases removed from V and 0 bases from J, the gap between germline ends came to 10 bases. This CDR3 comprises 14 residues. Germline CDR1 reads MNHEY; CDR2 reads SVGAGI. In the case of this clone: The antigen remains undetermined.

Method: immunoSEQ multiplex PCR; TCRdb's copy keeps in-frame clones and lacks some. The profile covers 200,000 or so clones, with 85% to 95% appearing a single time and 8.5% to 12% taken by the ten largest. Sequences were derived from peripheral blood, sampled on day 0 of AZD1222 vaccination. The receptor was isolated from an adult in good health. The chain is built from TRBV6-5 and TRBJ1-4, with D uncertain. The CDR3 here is CASSGRATNEKLFF. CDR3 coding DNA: TGTGCCAGCTCGGGTAGGGCAACTAATGAAAAACTGTTTTTT.